What follows describes a single T cell receptor beta chain. Previously described methods and listed TCR primers produced bulk TCR libraries. TCRdb analysed the PCR reads with MiXCR anew, one entry per CDR3 protein. The repertoire has under 600,000 distinct CDR3 sequences, over 20% of them found once; the top ten carry more than 0.8%. Libraries of naive CD8 T cells were made from 20,000 to 1,000,000 sorted cells. They used 10%, 30% or 50% RNA. The sample originates from a study of molecular identifiers for immune sequencing clone quantification. CDR1 LGHNA and CDR2 YSLEER come from the germline V gene. Trimming removed 0 bases from V and 6 bases from J; junction bases left unmatched: 10. The CDR3 has 16 amino acids.

The gene calls are TRBV4-3 and TRBJ2-7, with 8 bases that match TRBD1. This TCR was recovered from a human donor in good health. Some libraries in this study had Jurkat cell RNA spiked in. Sequenced: naive CD8+ T cells from blood, with Jurkat cell RNA spiked in. As for subset: FACS-sorted CD8+CD4-CCR7+CD45RA+ naive T cells. The DNA for the CDR3 is TGCGCCAGCAGCCAAGATCTTACAGGACAGGGTTTCGAGCAGTACTTC. It yields the protein CASSQDLTGQGFEQYF.